The 27 T cell receptor beta chains given below trace back to one sample, sequenced in a study of OX40 agonist ivuxolimab in advanced cancers. Here immunoSEQ multiplex PCR was the method, and the copy in TCRdb shows in-frame clones only, minus some. The table shows 55,000 to 75,000 clones, with around 85% occurring only once. Sequencing used CD4+ or CD8+ T cells sorted from blood, obtained in a trial of the OX40 agonist ivuxolimab. The source is an adult with an advanced solid tumor such as melanoma, head and neck, liver or kidney cancer.

The V gene is TRBV28, the J gene TRBJ1-4; D gene unclear. This CDR3 has 14 residues. V shed 1 base and J shed 5 bases, with 8 bases lying between them. From germline, CDR1 is MDHEN and CDR2 SYDVKM. CDR3 in DNA: TGTGCCAGCAGTTTATCGGGGAGGAATGAAAAACTGTTTTTT. Encoded protein: CASSLSGRNEKLFF.

This chain links TRBV12-5 with TRBJ1-5; D is uncertain. This CDR3 region has 12 residues. V lost 3 bases to trimming and J lost 0 bases, with 0 bases between them. Germline V gene data show CDR1 as LGHNT and CDR2 as FRNRAP. CDR3 loop: CASGFSNQPQHF. Here the CDR3 DNA reads TGTGCTAGTGGTTTTAGCAATCAGCCCCAGCATTTT.

The V gene is TRBV6-6, the J gene TRBJ2-6, with D maybe TRBD1 (5 bases). Germline V gives CDR1 MNHNY, CDR2 SVGAGI (reference sequence). The CDR3 totals 15 residues. V lost 2 bases, J lost 0 bases, and 5 bases lay in between. DNA for the CDR3: TGTGCCAGCAGTTACGACAGCTCTGGGGCCAACGTCCTGACTTTC. Its protein is CASSYDSSGANVLTF.

This clone appeared once. The gene calls are TRBV5-5 and TRBJ2-7; 10 bases fit TRBD2. The CDR3 extends over 16 amino acids. The J segment lost 2 bases and the V segment lost 1 base, leaving 6 bases of the junction unmatched. In germline, CDR1 is SGHKS, CDR2 YYEKEE (reference sequence). Here the CDR3 reads CASSLPRTSGTYEQYF. CDR3 bases: TGTGCCAGCAGCTTGCCGAGGACTAGCGGTACCTACGAGCAGTACTTC.

V usage is TRBV28 and J usage is TRBJ2-7, with D unclear. The CDR3 extends over 13 amino acids. Germline V CDR1 and CDR2: MDHEN, SYDVKM. Trimming stripped 2 bases from V and 6 bases from J, with 11 bases between. CDR3 region: CASSLQAPTEQYF. Written as DNA, the CDR3 is TGTGCCAGCAGTTTACAGGCCCCAACCGAGCAGTACTTC.

The genes are TRBV19 and TRBJ1-5; D gene ambiguous. The CDR3 contains 17 residues. Germline CDR1 and CDR2: LNHDA and SQIVND (reference sequence). V lost 3 bases and J 2 bases, leaving 17 bases between the germline ends. The CDR3 reads CASSIRQVVVGNQPQHF. The DNA for the CDR3 is TGTGCCAGTAGTATCCGGCAGGTCGTGGTCGGCAATCAGCCCCAGCATTTT.

V and J are TRBV27 and TRBJ2-1, with 7 bases that match TRBD1. CDR3 size: 15 residues. CDR1 is MNHEY and CDR2 is SMNVEV in the germline V gene (reference sequence). With 6 bases clipped from V and 3 bases from J, the junction kept 8 bases outside the gene matches. The CDR3 here is CASSATGPLYNEQFF. The CDR3 DNA is TGTGCCAGCAGCGCGACAGGGCCCCTCTACAATGAGCAGTTCTTC.

This clone has just one count. The V call is TRBV10-3, the J call TRBJ2-3; 8 bases map to TRBD2. The length of the CDR3 is 15 residues. Trimming cost V 3 bases and J 1 base; bases outside gene matches: 3. Per the germline V gene, CDR1 is ENHRY and CDR2 is SYGVKD. CDR3 in DNA: TGTGCCATCAGTGAAAGAGCGGGGGGCACAGATACGCAGTATTTT. Translated: CAISERAGGTDTQYF.

This chain uses TRBV7-8 with TRBJ1-6; 10 bases map to TRBD1. Per the germline V gene, CDR1 is SGHVS and CDR2 is FQNEAQ. The CDR3 consists of 19 residues. V lost 4 bases to trimming and J lost 8 bases; unmatched junction nucleotides: 17. The CDR3 sequence: CASSYTGTGETSGYSPLHF. CDR3 DNA: TGTGCCAGCAGCTACACCGGGACAGGGGAAACTAGCGGTTATTCACCCCTCCACTTT.

The CDR3 region has the DNA TGTGCCAGCAGCGTAGGTGGCGGGGAGCTGTTTTTT. It yields the protein CASSVGGGELFF. The chain is built from TRBV9 and TRBJ2-2, with unresolved D. This CDR3 has 12 amino acids. The germline V and J ends were trimmed by 0 bases and 7 bases, with 4 bases remaining between them. The germline CDR1 and CDR2 sequences are SGDLS and YYNGEE. Variable domain in full (rest from reference TRBV9 and TRBJ2-2): DSGVTQTPKHLITATGQRVTLRCSPRSGDLSVYWYQQSLDQGLQFLIQYYNGEERAKGNILERFSAQQFPDLHSELNLSSLELGDSALYFCASSVGGGELFFGEGSRLTVL.

The chain carries TRBV6-5 and TRBJ1-2; perhaps TRBD1 as D (5 bases). The CDR3 is 13 amino acids. V was cut by 0 bases and J by 8 bases, with 10 bases left in between. CDR1 is MNHEY and CDR2 is SVGAGI in the germline V gene. The CDR3 nucleotides read TGTGCCAGCAGTTACTCGTCGGGGGTCGGCTACACCTTC. This translates into CASSYSSGVGYTF.

J is TRBJ2-5 and V is TRBV19, with 8 bases fitting TRBD1. The V gene end was trimmed by 6 bases and the J gene end by 5 bases; junction bases not matched to a gene: 11. This CDR3 is 15 amino acids long. Germline V gene lookup returns CDR1 LNHDA and CDR2 SQIVND (reference sequence). The CDR3 DNA reads as TGTGCCAGTAGGACAGGGGCAGCAGGTCGGGAGACCCAGTACTTC. Residues: CASRTGAAGRETQYF. The complete variable domain, with remaining parts taken from reference TRBV19 and TRBJ2-5, reads DGGITQSPKYLFRKEGQNVTLSCEQNLNHDAMYWYRQDPGQGLRLIYYSQIVNDFQKGDIAEGYSVSREKKESFPLTVTSAQKNPTAFYLCASRTGAAGRETQYFGPGTRLLVL.

The V gene is TRBV6-6, the J gene TRBJ1-5, with 7 bases aligning to TRBD1. The CDR3 totals 14 residues. CDR1 MNHNY and CDR2 SVGAGI come from the germline V gene (reference sequence). Trimming removed 6 bases from V and 5 bases from J; junction bases left unmatched: 7. The CDR3: CASSPSQGYQPQHF. CDR3 coding DNA: TGTGCCAGCAGCCCGTCACAGGGGTATCAGCCCCAGCATTTT.

The chain is built from TRBV14 and TRBJ2-5; D tentatively reads TRBD1 or TRBD2 (5 bases each). V lost 3 bases to trimming and J lost 5 bases, with 13 bases between them. The CDR3 loop spans 14 amino acids. Germline loops: CDR1 SGHDN, CDR2 FVKESK. CDR3 sequence: CASSQLLAGETQYF. The CDR3 bases are TGTGCCAGCAGCCAGTTGCTAGCAGGGGAGACCCAGTACTTC.

This sequence joins TRBV27 and TRBJ1-1; 7 bases are a match to TRBD1. Per the germline V gene, CDR1 is MNHEY and CDR2 is SMNVEV (reference sequence). This CDR3 comprises 15 residues. The ends lost 0 bases at V and 2 bases at J; junction bases unmatched: 3. The CDR3 loop reads CASSLSGQPNTEAFF. CDR3 sequence (DNA): TGTGCCAGCAGTTTATCGGGACAGCCTAACACTGAAGCTTTCTTT.

The chain recombines TRBV28 with TRBJ1-1; 12 bases align to TRBD1. Germline V CDR1 and CDR2: MDHEN, SYDVKM. CDR3 length: 17 amino acids. V shed 3 bases and J 2 bases; nucleotides not matched to a gene: 7. CDR3 region: CASSFTRDRGPNTEAFF. DNA for the CDR3: TGTGCCAGCAGTTTTACCCGGGACAGGGGGCCCAACACTGAAGCTTTCTTT. The full variable domain, with the rest looked up from reference TRBV28 and TRBJ1-1, is DVKVTQSSRYLVKRTGEKVFLECVQDMDHENMFWYRQDPGLGLRLIYFSYDVKMKEKGDIPEGYSVSREKKERFSLILESASTNQTSMYLCASSFTRDRGPNTEAFFGQGTRLTVV.

The chain uses TRBV27 and TRBJ2-4; tentative D call: TRBD2 (8 bases). The germline CDR1 and CDR2 sequences are MNHEY and SMNVEV (reference sequence). V was clipped by 3 bases and J by 1 base, with 16 bases between them. This CDR3 spans 17 amino acids. This CDR3 is CASSFLREGAAKNIQYF. The CDR3 region has the DNA TGTGCCAGCAGTTTCCTCCGGGAGGGGGCGGCCAAAAACATTCAGTACTTC.

The rearrangement joins TRBV5-1 to TRBJ2-7; D call uncertain. In germline, CDR1 is SGHRS, CDR2 YFSETQ. Trimming pared 0 bases from V and 6 bases from J, leaving 13 bases between. CDR3 size: 14 residues. Here the CDR3 DNA reads TGCGCCAGCAGCTTGGCCGTGGCGGTGAGCGAGCAGTACGTC. Residues: CASSLAVAVSEQYV.

The chain couples TRBV6-6 to TRBJ1-2, with D possibly being TRBD1 (5 bases). The length of the CDR3 is 14 residues. V lost 2 bases, J lost 2 bases, and 9 bases lay in between. The germline CDR1 and CDR2 sequences are MNHNY and SVGAGI (reference sequence). The CDR3 region is CASSYADTNYGYTF. In DNA, the CDR3 is TGTGCCAGCAGTTACGCGGACACCAACTATGGCTACACCTTC.

This chain uses TRBV27 with TRBJ1-4, with TRBD1 identical over 9 bases. V shed 6 bases and J 3 bases; nucleotides not matched to a gene: 14. This CDR3 has 18 amino acids. Germline CDR1 is MNHEY and CDR2 is SMNVEV (reference sequence). The CDR3, as DNA: TGTGCCAGCAGGGGCTACAGGGGGCTGAGAAAGGCTAATGAAAAACTGTTTTTT. Amino acids: CASRGYRGLRKANEKLFF.

CDR3 sequence reads: CASSIGPGLNEQFF. For the CDR3, the DNA is TGTGCCAGTAGTATAGGGCCAGGGCTAAATGAGCAGTTCTTC. The chain recombines TRBV19 with TRBJ2-1; maybe TRBD1 (5 bases). Germline V gives CDR1 LNHDA, CDR2 SQIVND (reference sequence). This CDR3 region has 14 residues. Trimming removed 1 base at V and 7 bases at J, with 11 bases between. The entire variable domain, with the rest obtained from reference TRBV19 and TRBJ2-1, is as follows: DGGITQSPKYLFRKEGQNVTLSCEQNLNHDAMYWYRQDPGQGLRLIYYSQIVNDFQKGDIAEGYSVSREKKESFPLTVTSAQKNPTAFYLCASSIGPGLNEQFFGPGTRLTVL.

The chain is built from TRBV18 and TRBJ2-5; 9 bases agree with TRBD1. TRBJ2-7 matches the DNA end more closely, so the J call is doubtful. CDR3 length: 14 amino acids. Germline assignment: CDR1 KGHSH and CDR2 LQKENI. The CDR3: CASSPTGGIDEQYF. In DNA, the CDR3 is TGTGCCAGCTCACCAACAGGGGGCATCGACGAGCAGTACTTC.

The rearrangement joins TRBV27 to TRBJ2-7, with 10 positions matching TRBD2. The germline V gene has CDR1 MNHEY and CDR2 SMNVEV (reference sequence). J lost 6 bases, V lost 6 bases, and 11 bases had no gene match. CDR3 length equals 15 residues. CDR3 in amino acids: CASRLSAGGRVEQYV. CDR3 DNA: TGTGCCAGCAGACTATCAGCGGGGGGGCGAGTCGAGCAGTACGTC.

The chain employs TRBV4-2 and TRBJ2-1, with D possibly being TRBD1 (5 bases). The CDR3 runs 15 residues. Deletions cut 1 base from V and 5 bases from J, with 12 bases between. Germline assignment: CDR1 LGHNA and CDR2 YNFKEQ. The CDR3 is CASSQGTPRHNEQFF. CDR3 nucleotides: TGTGCCAGCAGCCAAGGGACACCACGCCACAATGAGCAGTTCTTC.

The chain employs TRBV2 and TRBJ2-5; 7 bases align to TRBD1. The V gene end was trimmed by 9 bases and the J gene end by 2 bases; junction bases not matched to a gene: 6. There are 13 residues in the CDR3. Germline loops: CDR1 SNHLY, CDR2 FYNNEI. CDR3 protein: CARRQGSQETQYF. The CDR3, as DNA: TGTGCCAGACGACAGGGCTCACAAGAGACCCAGTACTTC. Supplemented by reference TRBV2 and TRBJ2-5, the full variable domain reads EPEVTQTPSHQVTQMGQEVILRCVPISNHLYFYWYRQILGQKVEFLVSFYNNEISEKSEIFDDQFSVERPDGSNFTLKIRSTKLEDSAMYFCARRQGSQETQYFGPGTRLLVL.

V gene TRBV7-2 combines with J gene TRBJ2-5; D possibly uses TRBD1 or TRBD2 (5 bases each). Germline CDR1 and CDR2: SGHTA and FQGNSA. The CDR3 is 16 amino acids. The V gene lost 4 bases and the J gene lost 4 bases, with 19 bases spanning the gap. As DNA, the CDR3 is TGTGCCAGCAGCTGGGGACCGTCGGGGCTTGGAGAGACCCAGTACTTC. Protein sequence: CASSWGPSGLGETQYF.

This chain uses TRBV6-1 with TRBJ1-5; TRBD1 matches at 7 bases. Per germline, CDR1 MNHNS and CDR2 SASEGT. Trimming at V came to 6 bases and at J to 4 bases, leaving 9 bases not matched to a gene. The CDR3 is made up of 15 amino acids. The CDR3 nucleotides are TGTGCCAGCAGACCGACAGGGAGATTAAATCAGCCCCAGCATTTT. Its protein is CASRPTGRLNQPQHF.